This is a list of T cell receptor beta chains from one sample in a study of chemoradiotherapy in HPV16-positive cancers. The method was immunoSEQ multiplex PCR; TCRdb's version includes in-frame clones alone and lacks a portion of them. Of 25,000 to 35,000 clones in the sample, roughly 82% were seen once. The sequencing here drew on blood, taken from a patient who underwent chemoradiotherapy. The receptors stem from a human donor with HPV-associated anogenital cancer. Each CDR3 is given with its conserved first and last residue.

v_gene	j_gene	CDR3aa
TRBV6-5	TRBJ1-3	CASSYSAGRSGNTIYF
TRBV20-1	TRBJ2-1	CSAGPIEQFF
TRBV5-1	TRBJ1-1	CASRGGGTEAFF
TRBV28	TRBJ1-1	CASSTAGQGSMGAFF
TRBV2	TRBJ2-1	CASSESWLAGGGEQFF
TRBV19	TRBJ1-2	CASSISETGAFGYTF
TRBV27	TRBJ2-2	CASSPRWGTGELFF
TRBV5-1	TRBJ1-2	CASSLDPAANYGYTF
TRBV5-1	TRBJ1-1	CASSLVPTGRGTEAFF
TRBV7-2	TRBJ2-3	CASSFGTKTDTQYF
TRBV5-1	TRBJ1-6	CASSPLGDANSPLHF
TRBV9	TRBJ1-1	CASTSRTGEAFF
TRBV4-2	TRBJ1-1	CASSQDMVGAFTEAFF
TRBV19	TRBJ1-5	CASSMGGGQPQHF
TRBV19	TRBJ2-2	CASSIKRGTGELFF
TRBV7-2	TRBJ2-7	CASSPGLAGGGYSEQYF
TRBV5-5	TRBJ2-3	CASRYGTGTQYF
TRBV2	TRBJ2-3	CASSEFGRGGPDTQYF
TRBV7-2	TRBJ1-3	CASSLDRVLSGNTIYF
TRBV30	TRBJ1-4	CAWQDEKLFF
TRBV4-2	TRBJ2-5	CASSPSGPAGEETQYF
TRBV5-1	TRBJ1-4	CASSFGSPALVNEKLFF
TRBV5-1	TRBJ2-2	CASSAGLAGVNTGELFF
TRBV6-5	TRBJ2-1	CASSYSISSGVYEQFF
TRBV2	TRBJ2-2	CASSRGLGYTGELFF
TRBV7-2	TRBJ1-1	CASSMNKGALGTEAFF
TRBV18	TRBJ1-1	CASSFSRQREAFF
TRBV18	TRBJ1-1	CASSLREGTEAFF
TRBV19	TRBJ2-6	CASSITGANVLTF
TRBV5-5	TRBJ1-1	CASSLAHQNTEAFF
TRBV12-5	TRBJ2-2	CASGLGAPTGELFF
TRBV18	TRBJ1-2	CASSSNDRGIGGYTF
TRBV30	TRBJ1-2	CACDRVDRYGYTF
TRBV29-1	TRBJ2-5	CSVAKANQETQYF
TRBV6-1	TRBJ1-1	CASRPRDVTEAFF
TRBV6-1	TRBJ2-3	CASSVAGGIRTQYF
TRBV7-6	TRBJ2-2	CASSLRGGVTGELFF
TRBV11-2	TRBJ2-3	CASSSGLAGVIDTQYF
TRBV9	TRBJ2-3	CASSGAGVVGGDTQYF
TRBV19	TRBJ1-6	CASRTGRSPLHF
TRBV28	TRBJ1-1	CASSFQAGGAFF
TRBV19	TRBJ1-1	CASNPAGTTEAFF
TRBV19	TRBJ2-2	CASSGITGELFF
TRBV14	TRBJ1-2	CASSHPGGQGADGYTF
TRBV7-2	TRBJ1-3	CASSLGPGNTIYF
TRBV19	TRBJ1-2	CASSIRESRYGYTF
TRBV12-5	TRBJ1-5	CASGSPPPGQSNQPQHF
TRBV5-1	TRBJ2-1	CASSLSPAAYNEQFF
TRBV7-2	TRBJ1-2	CASSFDSLYGYTF
TRBV7-2	TRBJ2-3	CASSLGVLAGGLADTQYF
TRBV5-1	TRBJ1-6	CASSLGQGGSPLHF
TRBV2	TRBJ1-6	CASRGQTNSPLHF
TRBV2	TRBJ2-4	CASRGQGRIAKNIQYF
TRBV2	TRBJ1-2	CASRTITQGYGYTF
TRBV19	TRBJ1-1	CASSIRTPRTGTEAFF